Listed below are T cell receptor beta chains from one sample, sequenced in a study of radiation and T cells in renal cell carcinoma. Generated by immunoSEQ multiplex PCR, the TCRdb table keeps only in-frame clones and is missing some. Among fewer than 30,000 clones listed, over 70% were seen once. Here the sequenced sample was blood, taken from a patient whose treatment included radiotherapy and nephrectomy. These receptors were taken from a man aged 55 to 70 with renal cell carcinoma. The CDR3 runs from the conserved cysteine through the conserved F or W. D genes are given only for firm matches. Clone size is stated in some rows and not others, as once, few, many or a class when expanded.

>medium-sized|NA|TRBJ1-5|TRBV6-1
TGTGCCAGCAGTGATAAGGGGAGTCAGCCCCAGCATTTT
CASSDKGSQPQHF
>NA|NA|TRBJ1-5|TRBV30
TGTGCCTGGAGTGTAGACGGGGATCAGCCCCAGCATTTT
CAWSVDGDQPQHF
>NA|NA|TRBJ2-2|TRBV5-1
TGCGCCAGCAGCTTAATCGCGGGACCGAACACCGGGGAGCTGTTTTTT
CASSLIAGPNTGELFF
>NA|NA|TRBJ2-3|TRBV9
TGTGCCAGCAGCGTAGGCGGGGGCCGGACAGATACGCAGTATTTT
CASSVGGGRTDTQYF
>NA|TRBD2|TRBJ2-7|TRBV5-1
TGCGCCAGCAGCTTGGTGGCTAGCGGGGGCCCCGGGGAGCAGTACTTC
CASSLVASGGPGEQYF
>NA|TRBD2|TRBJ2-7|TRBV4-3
TGCGCCAGCAGCCAAGAGGGGGGGTTCCCTTACGAGCAGTACTTC
CASSQEGGFPYEQYF
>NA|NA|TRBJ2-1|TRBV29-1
TGCAGCGTTGACTCTTCTGGAGTCAATGAGCAGTTCTTC
CSVDSSGVNEQFF
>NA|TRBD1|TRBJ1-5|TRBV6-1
TGTGCCAGCATTGGGTCCAGGGGGCATCAGCCCCAGCATTTT
CASIGSRGHQPQHF
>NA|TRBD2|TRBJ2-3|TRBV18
TGTGCCAGCTCACCTGGAGCGGGAGGGCCCCAAGATACGCAGTATTTT
CASSPGAGGPQDTQYF
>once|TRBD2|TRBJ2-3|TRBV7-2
TGTGCCAGCAGCCTTGCGGGAGATTTCGCAGATACGCAGTATTTT
CASSLAGDFADTQYF
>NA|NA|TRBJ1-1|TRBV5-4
TGTGCCAGCAGCTTGGTAGGGGGGGACACTGAAGCTTTCTTT
CASSLVGGDTEAFF
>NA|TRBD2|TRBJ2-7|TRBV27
TGTGCCAGCAGCGACCGCGCGGGAGGTGTAACCTACGAGCAGTACTTC
CASSDRAGGVTYEQYF
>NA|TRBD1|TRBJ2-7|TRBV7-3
TGTGCCAGCAGCGTTACAGGGGGTGACGAGCAGTACTTC
CASSVTGGDEQYF
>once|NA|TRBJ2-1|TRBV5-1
TGCGCCAGCAGCTTGTTAAACAATGAGCAGTTCTTC
CASSLLNNEQFF
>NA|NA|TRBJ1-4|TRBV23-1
TGCGCCAGCAGGGTACATCCTGGACGGACTGGTCTAGGGGGGAGGTTGTTTTTT
CASRVHPGRTGLGGRLFF
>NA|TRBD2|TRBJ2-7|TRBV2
TGTGCCAGCATCACGGGACTAGAGCGCTACGAGCAGTACTTC
CASITGLERYEQYF
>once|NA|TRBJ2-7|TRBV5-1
TGCGCCAGCAGCTTCGAGGGTGTGACCCCCTACGAGCAGTACTTC
CASSFEGVTPYEQYF
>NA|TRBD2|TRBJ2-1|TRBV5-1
TGCGCCAGCAGCCCCACGGTAAGCGGGGGTTACAATGAGCAGTTCTTC
CASSPTVSGGYNEQFF
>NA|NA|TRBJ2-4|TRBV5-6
TGTGCCAGCAGCTCAGACTCCGGCGGCATTCAGTACTTC
CASSSDSGGIQYF
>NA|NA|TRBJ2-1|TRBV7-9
TGTGCCAGCAGCTTAGAAGGGTATGGGCAGTTCTTC
CASSLEGYGQFF
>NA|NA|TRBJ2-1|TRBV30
TGTGCCTGGAGTAAGGGTGGCGGGTCCTACAATGAGCAGTTCTTC
CAWSKGGGSYNEQFF
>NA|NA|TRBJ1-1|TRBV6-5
TGTGCCAGCAGTTACCCCGGGGGAGCGACTGAAGCTTTCTTT
CASSYPGGATEAFF
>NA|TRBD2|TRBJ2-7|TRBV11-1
TGTGCCAGCAGTTCATCTGATCCGGGACTAGCACCGTACGAGCAGTACTTC
CASSSSDPGLAPYEQYF
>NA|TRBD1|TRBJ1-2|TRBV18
TGTGCCAGCTCTCAGGACAGGAACTATGGCTACACCTTC
CASSQDRNYGYTF
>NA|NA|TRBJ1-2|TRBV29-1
TGCAGCGTTGGTACAGGGTCCGGCTACACCTTC
CSVGTGSGYTF
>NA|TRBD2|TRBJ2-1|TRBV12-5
TGTGCTAGTGGAAGGACTAGCGGGAGTTGGTCCTACAATGAGCAGTTCTTC
CASGRTSGSWSYNEQFF
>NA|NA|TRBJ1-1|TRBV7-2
TGTGCCAGCAGCGATATCCTCGGGGCCACTGAAGCTTTCTTT
CASSDILGATEAFF
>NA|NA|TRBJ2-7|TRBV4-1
TGCGCCAGCAGCCAAGATCCTAGTGGACCCTACGAGCAGTACTTC
CASSQDPSGPYEQYF
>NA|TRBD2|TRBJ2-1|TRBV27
TGTGCCAGCTCAATATTAGCGGGAGTTACTGATGAGCAGTTCTTC
CASSILAGVTDEQFF
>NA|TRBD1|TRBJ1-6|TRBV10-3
TGTGCCATCAGTGTCGACAGGGAAGCTTTGGTTTCTTCACCCCTCCACTTT
CAISVDREALVSSPLHF
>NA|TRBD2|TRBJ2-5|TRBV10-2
TGCGCCAGCAGGGGACTAGCGGGGGAAGAGACCCAGTACTTC
CASRGLAGEETQYF
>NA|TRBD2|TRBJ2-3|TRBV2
TGTGCCAGCAAGAGCGGGAGGGGCACAGATACGCAGTATTTT
CASKSGRGTDTQYF
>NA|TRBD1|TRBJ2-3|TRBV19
TGTGCCAGTAGTCCACAAAGGACAGGTAGCACAGATACGCAGTATTTT
CASSPQRTGSTDTQYF
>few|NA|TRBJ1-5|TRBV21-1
TGTGCCAGCAGCAAATACAGGGGTGGTGGCAATCAGCCCCAGCATTTT
CASSKYRGGGNQPQHF
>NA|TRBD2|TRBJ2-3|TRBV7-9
TGTGCCAGCAGCTTAGGGACTAGCGGTCCAGATACGCAGTATTTT
CASSLGTSGPDTQYF
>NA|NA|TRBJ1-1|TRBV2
TGTGCCAGTACTGGGGACACTGAAGCTTTCTTT
CASTGDTEAFF
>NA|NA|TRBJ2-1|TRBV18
TGTGCCAGCTCACAGGGACATAAAATCAATGAGCAGTTCTTC
CASSQGHKINEQFF
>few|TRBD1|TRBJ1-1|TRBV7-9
TGTGCCAGCAGCCTCGGACAGGGGGCTTCTTTCTTT
CASSLGQGASFF
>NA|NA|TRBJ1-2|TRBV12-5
TGTGCTAGTGGTTTGGCCGGGGGCTACACCTTC
CASGLAGGYTF
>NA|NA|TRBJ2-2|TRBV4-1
TGCGCCAGCAGCCAAGCCAACCTAGTCGCCACCGGGGAGCTGTTTTTT
CASSQANLVATGELFF
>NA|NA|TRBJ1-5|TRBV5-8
TGTGCCAGCAGCTTGGTTCCAGCTAGCAATCAGCCCCAGCATTTT
CASSLVPASNQPQHF
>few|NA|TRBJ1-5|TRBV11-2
TGTGCCAGCAGCGTGGGGGGTAGCGGGAATCAGCCCCAGCATTTT
CASSVGGSGNQPQHF
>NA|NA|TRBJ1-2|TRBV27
TGTGCCAGCAGTTTAGGAGGAGGCCTGTCGGGCTACACCTTC
CASSLGGGLSGYTF
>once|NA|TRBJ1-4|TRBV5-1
TGCGCCAGCAGCGTCGGCGGTGAAAAACTGTTTTTT
CASSVGGEKLFF
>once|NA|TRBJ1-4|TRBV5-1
TGCGCCAGCAGCCCATACGGGGGTCGCGATGAAAAACTGTTTTTT
CASSPYGGRDEKLFF
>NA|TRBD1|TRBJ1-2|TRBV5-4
TGTGCCAGCAGCCCCCGGGACAGGGAATTCAACTATGGCTACACCTTC
CASSPRDREFNYGYTF
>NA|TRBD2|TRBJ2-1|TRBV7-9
TGTGCCAGCAGCCCCGGGACTAGCGGGGACAAAGAGCAGTTCTTC
CASSPGTSGDKEQFF
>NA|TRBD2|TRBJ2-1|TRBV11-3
TGTGCCAGCAGCAGGACTAGCGGGGGAAGGGGCAATGAGCAGTTCTTC
CASSRTSGGRGNEQFF
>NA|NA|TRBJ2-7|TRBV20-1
TGCAGTGCTCCGGGACCCGACGAGCAGTACTTC
CSAPGPDEQYF
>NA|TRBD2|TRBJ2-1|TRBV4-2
TGTGCCAGCAGCCAAGATTTGACTAGCGGGAGTCTGGACGATGAGCAGTTCTTC
CASSQDLTSGSLDDEQFF
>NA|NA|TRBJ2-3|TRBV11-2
TGTGCCAGCAGCTCCGGGACTTCCGCTGGCACGCAGTATTTT
CASSSGTSAGTQYF
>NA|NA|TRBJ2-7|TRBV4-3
TGCGCCAGCAGCCAGGAATTCTACGGCGACGAGCAGTACTTC
CASSQEFYGDEQYF
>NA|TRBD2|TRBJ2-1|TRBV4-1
TGCGCCAGCAGCCAAGATCCTGGGACTACCTACAATGAGCAGTTCTTC
CASSQDPGTTYNEQFF
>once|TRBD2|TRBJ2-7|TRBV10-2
TGCGCCAGCAGTGGGACTAGCGGGAGTTTCTACGAGCAGTACTTC
CASSGTSGSFYEQYF
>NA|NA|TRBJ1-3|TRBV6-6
TGTGCCAGCAGTGTTGACCGGGGAAACACCATATATTTT
CASSVDRGNTIYF